This TCR beta chain was identified in a study of blood T cell repertoires in COVID-19. Study as a whole: From the United States, Italy and Spain came samples of acute and convalescent COVID-19. T cells, B-cell-depleted T cells, or PBMCs supplied cDNA or gDNA.

Authors' methods: Estimated nucleated cell counts came from reference gene primer amplification. Libraries were prepared by immunoSEQ multiplex PCR; TCRdb keeps only in-frame clonotypes and omits some of them. V, J and clone size derive from that table, while D and trimming were established from the DNA sequence. The sample carries fewer than 300,000 clones, roughly 87% recorded once. Trimming took 2 bases from V and 1 from J, leaving 9 bases between them. CDR1 is SGHTA, CDR2 FQGNSA, per germline. The CDR3 has 14 residues. V and J are TRBV7-2 and TRBJ2-7, with a tentative D call TRBD2 (6 bases). Sequencing used peripheral blood. This TCR came from a human donor in a cohort sampled during active COVID-19. CDR3: CASSLFGGSYEQYF. CDR3 nucleotides: TGTGCCAGCAGCTTATTCGGGGGTTCCTACGAGCAGTACTTC.